This passage covers 5 T cell receptor beta chains from one sample sequenced in a study of OX40 agonist ivuxolimab in advanced cancers. Assay used: immunoSEQ multiplex PCR; TCRdb lists only in-frame clones, some missing. The table shows roughly 70,000 clones, with around nine tenths occurring only once. This specimen consisted of CD4+ or CD8+ T cells sorted from blood, obtained in a trial of the OX40 agonist ivuxolimab. The receptors come from an adult with an advanced solid tumor such as melanoma, head and neck, liver or kidney cancer.

The chain couples TRBV5-1 to TRBJ2-7, with D uncertain. Germline V lookup: CDR1 SGHRS, CDR2 YFSETQ. The length of the CDR3 is 17 residues. The ends were cut back, 1 base at V and 1 base at J, with 18 bases in the middle. CDR3 residues: CASSLYLGPVDSYEQYF. The DNA for the CDR3 is TGCGCCAGCAGCTTGTATCTGGGCCCGGTGGATTCCTACGAGCAGTACTTC.

To note about this clone: Just one base apart from a much larger clone, this may be a read error. The rearrangement uses TRBV7-9 and TRBJ1-5, with D uncertain. The length of the CDR3 is 13 residues. Germline V CDR1 and CDR2: SEHNR, FQNEAQ (reference sequence). Deletions cut 6 bases from V and 1 base from J, with 7 bases between. The CDR3: CASSFGSNQPQHF. The CDR3 DNA follows: TGTGCCAGCAGTTTCGGGAGCAATCAGCCCCAGCATTTT.

The chain links TRBV30 to TRBJ1-4, with D possibly matching TRBD1 (6 bases). The V end lost 2 bases, the J end lost 3 bases, and 25 bases lay between the germline ends. This CDR3 comprises 19 residues. Germline-derived CDR1 and CDR2 are GTSNPN and SVGIG (reference sequence). CDR3 nucleotides: TGTGCCTGGAGTTCCTACAGTGGGACAAACCCGGGAGCTAATGAAAAACTGTTTTTT. Protein product: CAWSSYSGTNPGANEKLFF.

The chain carries TRBV6-1 and TRBJ1-1; D gene ambiguous. Per germline, CDR1 MNHNS and CDR2 SASEGT. V gave up 1 base and J gave up 2 bases, with 8 bases separating them. CDR3 size: 14 residues. This CDR3 reads CASSEEGYNTEAFF. In nucleotides, the CDR3 is TGTGCCAGCAGTGAAGAAGGGTACAACACTGAAGCTTTCTTT.

Remarks on this clone: The sample contains more than one DNA sequence encoding this CDR3. The chain combines TRBV6-6 with TRBJ2-2; D unclear. Deletions cut 0 bases from V and 1 base from J, with 3 bases between. This CDR3 has 14 amino acids. The germline V gene has CDR1 MNHNY and CDR2 SVGAGI (reference sequence). For the CDR3, the DNA is TGTGCCAGCAGTTACTCGATGAACACCGGGGAGCTGTTTTTT. Its protein is CASSYSMNTGELFF.